A single sample gave rise to the 24 T cell receptor beta chains below, sequenced in a study of shared clonotypes between healthy human individuals. Sequencing was performed with immunoSEQ multiplex PCR; in TCRdb, only in-frame clones are kept and a portion is missing. The sample lists 1.5 million to 1.9 million clones; 95% to 99% were seen once. The sequencing input was naive CD4+ T cells sorted from blood. Subset: CD45RA+ positively selected. The origin of the receptors is a man under 40 in good health.

J is TRBJ1-2 and V is TRBV5-1, with TRBD1 as a possible D gene (5 bases). V lost 0 bases, J lost 5 bases, and 8 bases lay in between. The V gene's germline CDR1 is SGHRS and CDR2 YFSETQ. This CDR3 has 13 residues. CDR3 amino acids: CASSLGGQYGYTF. In DNA form, the CDR3 reads TGCGCCAGCAGCTTGGGGGGCCAGTATGGCTACACCTTC.

This clone was picked up one time. The chain combines TRBV27 with TRBJ2-2; D remains unclear. The germline V gene encodes CDR1 MNHEY and CDR2 SMNVEV (reference sequence). V dropped 5 bases and J dropped 2 bases, with 18 bases sitting between them. The CDR3 is 17 residues long. The CDR3 bases are TGTGCCAGCAGTGGCCGGACGGCCTACCCCAACACCGGGGAGCTGTTTTTT. Translating gives CASSGRTAYPNTGELFF.

The chain uses TRBV16 and TRBJ2-6; maybe TRBD1 (5 bases). The CDR3 sequence is 15 residues long. Germline V lookup: CDR1 KGHSY, CDR2 FQNENV. V was clipped by 4 bases and J by 2 bases, with 9 bases between them. The CDR3 loop reads CASSPRVTGANVLTF. In DNA form, the CDR3 reads TGTGCCAGCAGCCCCAGGGTAACTGGGGCCAACGTCCTGACTTTC.

V usage is TRBV28 and J usage is TRBJ1-5; TRBD1 might be the D (5 bases). The V end lost 6 bases, the J end lost 2 bases, and 11 bases lay between the germline ends. The CDR3 runs 14 residues. Germline V gene sequence: CDR1 MDHEN, CDR2 SYDVKM. CDR3 sequence: CASRSPGGNQPQHF. CDR3 bases: TGTGCCAGCAGGTCTCCGGGGGGCAATCAGCCCCAGCATTTT.

This chain joins TRBV5-6 and TRBJ1-5, with D hard to call. The CDR3 has 15 residues. Looked up from germline, CDR1 is SGHDT and CDR2 is YYEEEE. V was shortened by 2 bases and J by 0 bases, with 9 bases between the two germline ends. The CDR3 bases are TGTGCCAGCAGCTTTCGGCCCACTAGCAATCAGCCCCAGCATTTT. It specifies CASSFRPTSNQPQHF. Complete variable domain (other parts from reference TRBV5-6 and TRBJ1-5): DAGVTQSPTHLIKTRGQQVTLRCSPKSGHDTVSWYQQALGQGPQFIFQYYEEEERQRGNFPDRFSGHQFPNYSSELNVNALLLGDSALYLCASSFRPTSNQPQHFGDGTRLSIL.

The rearrangement uses TRBV7-2 and TRBJ2-2, with D possibly matching TRBD1 (5 bases). This CDR3 contains 15 residues. Trimming stripped 2 bases from V and 7 bases from J, with 14 bases between. Germline values: CDR1 SGHTA, CDR2 FQGNSA. CDR3 DNA sequence: TGTGCCAGCAGCTTACTGGGCAGGGCTGACGGGGAGCTGTTTTTT. Protein sequence: CASSLLGRADGELFF.

The chain combines TRBV6-4 with TRBJ2-3, with D possibly being TRBD1 (5 bases). V dropped 6 bases and J dropped 6 bases, with 13 bases sitting between them. The CDR3 is 13 residues long. The V gene's germline CDR1 is MRHNA and CDR2 SNTAGT. Here the CDR3 DNA reads TGTGCCAGCAGGAGGCAGGGATCCGATACGCAGTATTTT. Translating it yields CASRRQGSDTQYF.

The V gene is TRBV7-9, the J gene TRBJ1-5; D is ambiguous. Looked up from germline, CDR1 is SEHNR and CDR2 is FQNEAQ (reference sequence). Trimming left V 1 base short and J 0 bases short, with 16 bases between. The CDR3 has 18 residues. The DNA for the CDR3 is TGTGCCAGCAGCTTAGATCTATCTTCCCGGGGTAGCAATCAGCCCCAGCATTTT. Amino acid sequence: CASSLDLSSRGSNQPQHF. The full variable domain, with the rest looked up from reference TRBV7-9 and TRBJ1-5, is DTGVSQNPRHKITKRGQNVTFRCDPISEHNRLYWYRQTLGQGPEFLTYFQNEAQLEKSRLLSDRFSAERPKGSFSTLEIQRTEQGDSAMYLCASSLDLSSRGSNQPQHFGDGTRLSIL.

The V call is TRBV6-5, the J call TRBJ1-5, with D unclear. Trimming took 10 bases from V and 4 from J, leaving 14 bases between them. Germline V gene sequence: CDR1 MNHEY, CDR2 SVGAGI. This CDR3 has 13 amino acids. The CDR3 protein is CATGVVRNQPQHF. The CDR3 region has the DNA TGTGCCACCGGGGTGGTTAGGAATCAGCCCCAGCATTTT.

This sequence joins TRBV5-1 and TRBJ2-7; 8 bases match TRBD2. This CDR3 has 16 residues. Germline V lookup: CDR1 SGHRS, CDR2 YFSETQ. Trimming cost V 4 bases and J 4 bases; bases outside gene matches: 13. The CDR3 reads CASSPRWAGGDYEQYF. Written as DNA, the CDR3 is TGCGCCAGCAGCCCCCGTTGGGCGGGAGGCGATTACGAGCAGTACTTC.

The genes are TRBV18 and TRBJ2-2, with unresolved D. The CDR3 runs to 14 residues. V dropped 1 base and J dropped 4 bases, with 7 bases sitting between them. The germline V gene encodes CDR1 KGHSH and CDR2 LQKENI. The CDR3 reads CASSPLAVTGELFF. CDR3 nucleotides: TGTGCCAGCTCACCACTCGCAGTCACCGGGGAGCTGTTTTTT.

This chain uses TRBV5-1 with TRBJ2-7; D is uncertain. V was cut by 0 bases and J by 4 bases, with 14 bases left in between. Germline CDR1 reads SGHRS; CDR2 reads YFSETQ. The CDR3 is 15 amino acids. CDR3 sequence: CASSLETIFAYEQYF. CDR3 sequence (DNA): TGCGCCAGCAGCTTGGAGACGATATTTGCTTACGAGCAGTACTTC.

V and J are TRBV5-4 and TRBJ2-3; 7 bases match TRBD2. V gave up 2 bases and J gave up 9 bases; unmatched junction bases: 12. There are 15 residues in the CDR3. Germline-derived CDR1 and CDR2 are SGHNT and YYREEE (reference sequence). The CDR3 loop reads CASSLSGTATGTQYF. DNA of the CDR3: TGTGCCAGCAGCTTAAGCGGGACTGCGACGGGGACGCAGTATTTT.

The CDR3: CAITRATNEKLFF. The CDR3 DNA sequence: TGTGCCATTACCAGGGCAACTAATGAAAAACTGTTTTTT. The gene calls are TRBV10-3 and TRBJ1-4; weak D call: TRBD1 (5 bases). Germline CDR1 reads ENHRY; CDR2 reads SYGVKD. This CDR3 is 13 amino acids long. The V end was cut by 9 bases, the J end by 0 bases, with 8 bases between.

This chain links TRBV18 with TRBJ2-5; perhaps TRBD2 as D (6 bases). This CDR3 comprises 15 residues. V was pared by 3 bases and J by 1 base, with 12 bases between. Germline V lookup: CDR1 KGHSH, CDR2 LQKENI. The CDR3 nucleotides read TGTGCCAGCTCACCTGGTGGGCGGGGCCAAGAGACCCAGTACTTC. Amino acids: CASSPGGRGQETQYF.

This clone was observed once. The rearrangement joins TRBV27 to TRBJ1-2; D is uncertain. From germline, CDR1 is MNHEY and CDR2 SMNVEV (reference sequence). Trimming removed 6 bases from V and 2 bases from J, with 13 bases in between. This CDR3 is 14 amino acids long. The DNA of the CDR3 is TGTGCCAGCAGCCCCAGAACAGCGAACTATGGCTACACCTTC. Translation: CASSPRTANYGYTF.

This sequence joins TRBV6-5 and TRBJ2-1; D might be TRBD1 (5 bases). The V gene lost 6 bases and the J gene lost 15 bases, with 24 bases spanning the gap. The CDR3 length is 14 residues. The germline V gene encodes CDR1 MNHEY and CDR2 SVGAGI. The CDR3 DNA reads as TGTGCCAGCAGGATCGACAGCCACGGCAACACGTGGTTCTTC. This encodes CASRIDSHGNTWFF.

The rearrangement joins TRBV18 to TRBJ1-4, with a weak D call TRBD1 (5 bases). V lost 1 base to trimming and J lost 0 bases, with 15 bases between them. The CDR3 totals 18 residues. Germline lookup yields CDR1 KGHSH and CDR2 LQKENI. DNA of the CDR3: TGTGCCAGCTCACCACGGGGGGGACGGCCGTCAACTAATGAAAAACTGTTTTTT. Translated: CASSPRGGRPSTNEKLFF.

This chain connects TRBV5-1 to TRBJ2-7; 7 nucleotides line up with TRBD1. V was clipped by 3 bases and J by 3 bases; unmatched bases: 9. The germline gives CDR1 SGHRS, CDR2 YFSETQ. This CDR3 region has 15 residues. In DNA form, the CDR3 reads TGCGCCAGCAGCTCATCCGGGACAGATCTCTACGAGCAGTACTTC. Protein sequence: CASSSSGTDLYEQYF. The full variable domain, rest sourced from reference TRBV5-1 and TRBJ2-7, is KAGVTQTPRYLIKTRGQQVTLSCSPISGHRSVSWYQQTPGQGLQFLFEYFSETQRNKGNFPGRFSGRQFSNSRSEMNVSTLELGDSALYLCASSSSGTDLYEQYFGPGTRLTVT.

Notes on this clone: Other DNA sequences in the same sample also yield this CDR3. The V call is TRBV18, the J call TRBJ2-1; 11 nucleotides agree with TRBD2. Losses at the gene ends were 2 bases for V and 7 bases for J; bases not matched to a gene: 7. Germline CDR1 KGHSH, CDR2 LQKENI. The CDR3 contains 16 residues. The CDR3 here is CASSPRGTSGSNEQFF. CDR3 DNA: TGTGCCAGCTCACCAAGAGGTACTAGCGGGAGTAATGAGCAGTTCTTC.

This chain uses TRBV30 with TRBJ1-1, with D unclear. Trimming removed 0 bases at V and 1 base at J, with 12 bases between. The germline V gene has CDR1 GTSNPN and CDR2 SVGIG (reference sequence). The CDR3 totals 15 residues. The CDR3 sequence: CAWSVKGRWNTEAFF. Written as DNA, the CDR3 is TGTGCCTGGAGTGTAAAAGGACGGTGGAACACTGAAGCTTTCTTT.

This chain connects TRBV9 to TRBJ2-1; 12 bases agree with TRBD2. Germline V gives CDR1 SGDLS, CDR2 YYNGEE. The CDR3 length is 15 residues. Losses at the gene ends were 6 bases for V and 10 bases for J; bases not matched to a gene: 11. CDR3 DNA sequence: TGTGCCAGCACCAAGACTAGCGGGAGACCGGAAGAGCAGTTCTTC. It is translated as CASTKTSGRPEEQFF.

The rearrangement uses TRBV27 and TRBJ1-5; the D gene is possibly TRBD1 (5 bases). V was pared by 8 bases and J by 2 bases, with 13 bases between. The CDR3 sequence is 14 residues long. The germline V gene has CDR1 MNHEY and CDR2 SMNVEV (reference sequence). In DNA, the CDR3 is TGTGCCAGCGCGGAGTGGGGCGGCAATCAGCCCCAGCATTTT. It codes for CASAEWGGNQPQHF.

The rearrangement links TRBV19 to TRBJ1-2, with TRBD1 matching 7 bases. CDR1 is LNHDA and CDR2 is SQIVND in the germline V gene (reference sequence). V shed 7 bases, J shed 4 bases, and the junction held 12 bases outside the gene matches. CDR3 length equals 15 residues. The DNA of the CDR3 is TGTGCCAGTACGAGGGACAGCTCCCTCTCCTATGGCTACACCTTC. This encodes CASTRDSSLSYGYTF.